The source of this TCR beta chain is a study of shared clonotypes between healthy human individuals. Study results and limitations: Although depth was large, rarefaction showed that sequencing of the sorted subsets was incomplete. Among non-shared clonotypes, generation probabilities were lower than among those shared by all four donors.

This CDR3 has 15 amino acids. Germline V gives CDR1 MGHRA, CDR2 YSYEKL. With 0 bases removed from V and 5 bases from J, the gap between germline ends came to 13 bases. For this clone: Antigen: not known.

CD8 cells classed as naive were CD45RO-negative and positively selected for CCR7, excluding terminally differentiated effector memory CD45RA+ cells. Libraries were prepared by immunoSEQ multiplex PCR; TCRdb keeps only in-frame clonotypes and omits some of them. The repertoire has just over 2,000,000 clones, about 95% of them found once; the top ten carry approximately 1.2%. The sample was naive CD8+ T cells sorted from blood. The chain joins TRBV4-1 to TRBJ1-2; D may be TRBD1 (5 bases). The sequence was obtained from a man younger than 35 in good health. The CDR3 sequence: CASSQDPGTEYGYTF. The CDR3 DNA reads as TGCGCCAGCAGCCAAGATCCCGGGACGGAGTATGGCTACACCTTC.